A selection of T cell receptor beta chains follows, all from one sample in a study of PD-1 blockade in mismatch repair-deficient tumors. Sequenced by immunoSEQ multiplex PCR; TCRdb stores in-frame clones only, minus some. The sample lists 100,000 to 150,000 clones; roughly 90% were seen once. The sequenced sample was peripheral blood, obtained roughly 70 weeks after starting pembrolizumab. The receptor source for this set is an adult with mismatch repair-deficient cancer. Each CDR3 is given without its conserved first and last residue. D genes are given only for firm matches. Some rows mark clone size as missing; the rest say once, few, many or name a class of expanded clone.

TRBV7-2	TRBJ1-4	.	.	ASSSPSVREKLF
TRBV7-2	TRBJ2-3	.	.	ASSGGKSDTQY
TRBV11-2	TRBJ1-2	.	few	ASSLSLYGYT
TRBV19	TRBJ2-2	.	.	ASSIGVNTGELF
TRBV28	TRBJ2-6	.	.	ASRSQGSGANVLT
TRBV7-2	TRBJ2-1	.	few	ASSLGQF
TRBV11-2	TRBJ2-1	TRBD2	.	ASSSAGAPYNEQF
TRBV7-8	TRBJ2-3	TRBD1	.	ASSLPRQGATDTQY
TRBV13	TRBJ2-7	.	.	ASSSGYEQY
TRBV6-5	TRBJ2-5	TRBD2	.	ASSPLAEKETQY
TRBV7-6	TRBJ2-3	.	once	ASSFSDTQY
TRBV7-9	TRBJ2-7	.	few	ASSLDGLSSYEQY
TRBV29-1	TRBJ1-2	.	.	SGRSHYGYT
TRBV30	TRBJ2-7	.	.	AWSTSYEQY
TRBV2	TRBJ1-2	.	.	ASTSPGIRGPIYGYT
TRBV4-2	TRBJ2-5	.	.	ASSQEKAGSGETQY
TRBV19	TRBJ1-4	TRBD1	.	ASTPGQGAANEKLF
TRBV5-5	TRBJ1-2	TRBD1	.	ASSLALPTGDGYT
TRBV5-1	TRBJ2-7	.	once	ASSYSAGEQY
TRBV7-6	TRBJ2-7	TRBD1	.	ASSPPRTGDYEQY
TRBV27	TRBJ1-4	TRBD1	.	ASSSTGTNEKLF
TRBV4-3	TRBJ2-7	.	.	ASSQDPLPGRAYEQY
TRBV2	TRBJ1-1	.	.	ASSLRRVSTEAF
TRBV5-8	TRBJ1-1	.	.	ASRGVGFTEAF
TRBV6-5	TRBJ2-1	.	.	ASSYSVIAEQF
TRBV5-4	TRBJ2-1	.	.	ASSLAGWDEQF
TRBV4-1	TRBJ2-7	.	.	ASSQVSDHYEQY
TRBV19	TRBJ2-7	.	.	ASSIAGTSYEQY
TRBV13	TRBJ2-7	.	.	ASSSGSSYEQY
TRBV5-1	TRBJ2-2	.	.	ASSWNTGELF
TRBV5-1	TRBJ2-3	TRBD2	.	ASSPTSGSRTDTQY
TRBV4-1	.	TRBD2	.	ASSQLGLAAYEQY
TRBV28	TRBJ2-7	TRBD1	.	ASSLLLQGDEQY
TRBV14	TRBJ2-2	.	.	ASSQGRVHSGELF
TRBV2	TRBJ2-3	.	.	ASSDRGGTDTQY
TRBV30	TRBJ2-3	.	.	AWSVTTSTDTQY
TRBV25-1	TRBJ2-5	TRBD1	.	ASSDRGTQY
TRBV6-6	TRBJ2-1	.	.	ASSSTSSRNNEQF
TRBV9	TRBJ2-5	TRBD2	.	ASSEDGRYQETQY
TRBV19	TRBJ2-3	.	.	ASSATGTYTDTQY
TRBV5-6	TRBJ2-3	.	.	ASSSGPSVQDTQY
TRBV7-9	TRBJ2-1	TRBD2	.	ASRPQAGGTYNEQF
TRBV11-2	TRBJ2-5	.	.	ASSLYTQETQY
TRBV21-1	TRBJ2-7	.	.	ASSNRHGCSYEQY
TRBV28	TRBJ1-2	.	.	ASSLALYGYT
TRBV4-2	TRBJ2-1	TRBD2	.	ASSQEVGSGRVGEQF
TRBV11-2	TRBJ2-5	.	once	ASSLNPGDQETQY
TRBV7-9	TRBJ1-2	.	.	ASSLVRADGYT
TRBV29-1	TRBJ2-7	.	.	SVGGSYEQY
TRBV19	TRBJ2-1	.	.	ASSIASGNEQF
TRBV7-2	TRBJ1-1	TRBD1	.	ASSRTGGATEAF
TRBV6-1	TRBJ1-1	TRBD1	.	ASSTHLGTADEAF
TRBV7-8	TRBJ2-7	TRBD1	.	ASSLRTGDSHEQY
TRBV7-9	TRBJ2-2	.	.	ASSFSAVELF